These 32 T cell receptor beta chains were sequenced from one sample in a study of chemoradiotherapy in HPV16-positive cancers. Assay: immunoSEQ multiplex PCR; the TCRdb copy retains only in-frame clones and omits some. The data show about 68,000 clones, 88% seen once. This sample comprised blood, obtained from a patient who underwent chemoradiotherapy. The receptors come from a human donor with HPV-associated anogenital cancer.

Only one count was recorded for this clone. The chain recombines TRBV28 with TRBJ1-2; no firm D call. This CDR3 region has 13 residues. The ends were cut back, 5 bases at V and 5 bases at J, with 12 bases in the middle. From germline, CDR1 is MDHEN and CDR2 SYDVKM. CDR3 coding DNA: TGTGCCAGCAGTGCCTCCCCGGGGTATGGCTACACCTTC. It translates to CASSASPGYGYTF.

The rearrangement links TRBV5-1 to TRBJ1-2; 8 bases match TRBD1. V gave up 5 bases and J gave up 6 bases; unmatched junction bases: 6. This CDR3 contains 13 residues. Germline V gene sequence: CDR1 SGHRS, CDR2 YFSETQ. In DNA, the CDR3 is TGCGCCAGCAGTTCGACAGGGGCTCATGGCTACACCTTC. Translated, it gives CASSSTGAHGYTF.

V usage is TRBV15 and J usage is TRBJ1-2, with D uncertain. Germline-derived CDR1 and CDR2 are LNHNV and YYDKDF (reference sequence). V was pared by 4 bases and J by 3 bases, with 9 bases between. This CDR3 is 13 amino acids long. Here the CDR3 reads CATSTFGDYGYTF. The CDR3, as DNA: TGTGCCACCAGCACTTTCGGGGACTATGGCTACACCTTC.

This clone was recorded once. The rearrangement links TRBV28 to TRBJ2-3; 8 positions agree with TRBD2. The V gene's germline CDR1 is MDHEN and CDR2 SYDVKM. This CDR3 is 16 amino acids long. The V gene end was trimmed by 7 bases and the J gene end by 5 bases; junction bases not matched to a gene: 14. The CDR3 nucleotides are TGTGCCAGCATCTCTATTCGGGAGGGTGGGGTAGATACGCAGTATTTT. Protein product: CASISIREGGVDTQYF.

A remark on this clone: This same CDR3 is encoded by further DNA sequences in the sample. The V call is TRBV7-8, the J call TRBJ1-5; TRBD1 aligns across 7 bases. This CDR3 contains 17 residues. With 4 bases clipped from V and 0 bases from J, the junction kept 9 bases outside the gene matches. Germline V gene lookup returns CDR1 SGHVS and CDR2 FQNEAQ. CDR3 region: CASSSKQGSASNQPQHF. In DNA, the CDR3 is TGTGCCAGCAGCTCGAAACAGGGGAGCGCTAGCAATCAGCCCCAGCATTTT.

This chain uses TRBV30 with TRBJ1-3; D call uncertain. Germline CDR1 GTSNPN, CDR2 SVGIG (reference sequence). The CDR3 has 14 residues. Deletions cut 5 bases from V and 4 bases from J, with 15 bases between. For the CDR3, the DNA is TGTGCCTGGCGCCTCCGGGAGAGAGGAAACACCATATATTTT. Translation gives CAWRLRERGNTIYF.

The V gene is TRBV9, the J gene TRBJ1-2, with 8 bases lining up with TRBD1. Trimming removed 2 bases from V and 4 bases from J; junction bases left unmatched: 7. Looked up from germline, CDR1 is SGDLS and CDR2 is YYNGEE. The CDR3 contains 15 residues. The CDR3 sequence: CASSVGQGGAYGYTF. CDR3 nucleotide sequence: TGTGCCAGCAGCGTCGGACAGGGAGGAGCCTATGGCTACACCTTC.

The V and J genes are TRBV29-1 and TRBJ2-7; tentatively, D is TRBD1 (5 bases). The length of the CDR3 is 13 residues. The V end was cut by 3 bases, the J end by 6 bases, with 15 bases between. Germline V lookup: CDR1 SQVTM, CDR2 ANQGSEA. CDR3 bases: TGCAGCGTTGAGAAGCGAACCACAGGCGAGCAGTACTTC. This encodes CSVEKRTTGEQYF.

In DNA form, the CDR3 reads TGTGCCAGCAGGGGACAGGGGGACACCGGGGAGCTGTTTTTT. It specifies CASRGQGDTGELFF. The chain couples TRBV27 to TRBJ2-2; 11 bases agree with TRBD1. CDR3 length equals 14 residues. Germline-derived CDR1 and CDR2 are MNHEY and SMNVEV (reference sequence). The V gene end was trimmed by 6 bases and the J gene end by 3 bases; junction bases not matched to a gene: 0.

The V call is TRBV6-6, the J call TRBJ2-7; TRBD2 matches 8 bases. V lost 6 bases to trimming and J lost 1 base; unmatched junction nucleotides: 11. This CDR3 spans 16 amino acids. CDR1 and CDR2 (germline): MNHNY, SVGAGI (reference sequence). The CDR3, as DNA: TGTGCCAGCAGCCCCCGGGCGAGCGGGGGTTCCTACGAGCAGTACTTC. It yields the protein CASSPRASGGSYEQYF.

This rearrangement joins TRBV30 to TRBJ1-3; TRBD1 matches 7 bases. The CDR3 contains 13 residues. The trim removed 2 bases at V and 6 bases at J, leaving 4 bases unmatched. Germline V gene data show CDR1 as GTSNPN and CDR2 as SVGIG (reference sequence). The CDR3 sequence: CAWSTQGVNTIYF. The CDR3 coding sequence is TGTGCCTGGAGTACTCAGGGGGTAAACACCATATATTTT.

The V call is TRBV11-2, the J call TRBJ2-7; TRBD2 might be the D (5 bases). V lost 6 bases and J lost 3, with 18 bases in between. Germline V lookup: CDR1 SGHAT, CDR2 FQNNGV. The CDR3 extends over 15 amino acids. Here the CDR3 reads CASRADYTVDYEQYF. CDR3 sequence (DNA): TGTGCCAGCAGAGCCGACTACACGGTCGACTACGAGCAGTACTTC.

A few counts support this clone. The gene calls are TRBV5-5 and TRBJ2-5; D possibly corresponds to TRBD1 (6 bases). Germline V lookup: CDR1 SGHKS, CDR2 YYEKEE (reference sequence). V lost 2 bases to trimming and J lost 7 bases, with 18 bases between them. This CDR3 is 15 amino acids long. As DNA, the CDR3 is TGTGCCAGCAGCTTCCGGACAGAAGGTAGCCGGACCCAGTACTTC. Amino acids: CASSFRTEGSRTQYF. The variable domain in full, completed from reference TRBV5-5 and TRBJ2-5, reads DAGVTQSPTHLIKTRGQQVTLRCSPISGHKSVSWYQQVLGQGPQFIFQYYEKEERGRGNFPDRFSARQFPNYSSELNVNALLLGDSALYLCASSFRTEGSRTQYFGPGTRLLVL.

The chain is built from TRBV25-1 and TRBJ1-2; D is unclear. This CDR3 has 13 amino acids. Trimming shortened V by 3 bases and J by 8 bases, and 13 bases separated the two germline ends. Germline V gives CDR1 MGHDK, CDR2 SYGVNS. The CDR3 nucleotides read TGTGCCAGCAGTGATTCCCCATTGAGGGGCTACACCTTC. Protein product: CASSDSPLRGYTF.

DNA for the CDR3: TGTGCCAGCAGTTTCCGGACAGGGCACGGCTACACCTTC. Translating it yields CASSFRTGHGYTF. The rearrangement joins TRBV27 to TRBJ1-2; 8 nucleotides agree with TRBD1. V was clipped by 3 bases and J by 8 bases; unmatched bases: 5. From germline, CDR1 is MNHEY and CDR2 SMNVEV (reference sequence). The CDR3 has 13 amino acids.

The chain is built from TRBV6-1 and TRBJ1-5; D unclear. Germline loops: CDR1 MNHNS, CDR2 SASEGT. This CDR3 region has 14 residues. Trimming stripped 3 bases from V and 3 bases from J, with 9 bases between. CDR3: CASSDGRFNQPQHF. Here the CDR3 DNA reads TGTGCCAGCAGTGACGGCAGATTCAATCAGCCCCAGCATTTT.

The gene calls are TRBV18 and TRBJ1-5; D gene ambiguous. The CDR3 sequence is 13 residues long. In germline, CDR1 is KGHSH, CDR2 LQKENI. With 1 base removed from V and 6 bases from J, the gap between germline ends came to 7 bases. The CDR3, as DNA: TGTGCCAGCTCACCACTAGGAGGTCAGCCCCAGCATTTT. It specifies CASSPLGGQPQHF.

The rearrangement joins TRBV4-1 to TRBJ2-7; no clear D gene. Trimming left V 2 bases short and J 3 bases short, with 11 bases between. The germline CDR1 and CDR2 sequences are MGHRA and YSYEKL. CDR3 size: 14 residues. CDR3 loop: CASSQLQWDYEQYF. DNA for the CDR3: TGCGCCAGCAGCCAACTCCAGTGGGACTACGAGCAGTACTTC.

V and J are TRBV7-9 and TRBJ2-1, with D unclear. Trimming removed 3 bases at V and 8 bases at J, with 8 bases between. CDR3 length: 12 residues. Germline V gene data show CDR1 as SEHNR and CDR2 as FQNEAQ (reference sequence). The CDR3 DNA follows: TGTGCCAGCAGCTTTTATGTCGATGAGCAGTTCTTC. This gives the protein CASSFYVDEQFF.

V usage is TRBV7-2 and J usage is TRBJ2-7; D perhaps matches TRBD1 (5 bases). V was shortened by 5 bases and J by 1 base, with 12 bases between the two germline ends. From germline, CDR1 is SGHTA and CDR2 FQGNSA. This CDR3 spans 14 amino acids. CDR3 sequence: CASSLDQGSYEQYF. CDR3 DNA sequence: TGTGCCAGCAGCCTAGATCAGGGATCCTACGAGCAGTACTTC.

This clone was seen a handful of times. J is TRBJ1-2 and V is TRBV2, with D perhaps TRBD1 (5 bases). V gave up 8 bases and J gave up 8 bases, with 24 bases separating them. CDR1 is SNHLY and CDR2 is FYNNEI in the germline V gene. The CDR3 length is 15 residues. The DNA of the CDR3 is TGTGCCAGCGTATCATGGGACCCCTCTCGTTACGGCTACACCTTC. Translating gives CASVSWDPSRYGYTF.

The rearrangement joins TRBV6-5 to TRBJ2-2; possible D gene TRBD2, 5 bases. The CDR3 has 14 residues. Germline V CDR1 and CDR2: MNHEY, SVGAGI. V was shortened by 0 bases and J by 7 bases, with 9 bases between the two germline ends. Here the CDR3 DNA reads TGTGCCAGCAGTTACTCGCTAGCAAGCGGGGAGCTGTTTTTT. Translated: CASSYSLASGELFF.

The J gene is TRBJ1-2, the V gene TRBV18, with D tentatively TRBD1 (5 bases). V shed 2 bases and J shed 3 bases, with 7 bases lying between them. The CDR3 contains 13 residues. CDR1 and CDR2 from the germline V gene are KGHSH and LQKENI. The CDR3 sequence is CASSPRGDYGYTF. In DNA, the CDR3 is TGTGCCAGCTCACCAAGGGGAGACTATGGCTACACCTTC.

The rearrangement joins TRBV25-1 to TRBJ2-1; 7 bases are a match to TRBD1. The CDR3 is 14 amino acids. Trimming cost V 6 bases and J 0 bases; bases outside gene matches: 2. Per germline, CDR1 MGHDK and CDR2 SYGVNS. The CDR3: CASRGQVSYNEQFF. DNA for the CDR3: TGTGCCAGCAGAGGACAGGTCTCCTACAATGAGCAGTTCTTC.

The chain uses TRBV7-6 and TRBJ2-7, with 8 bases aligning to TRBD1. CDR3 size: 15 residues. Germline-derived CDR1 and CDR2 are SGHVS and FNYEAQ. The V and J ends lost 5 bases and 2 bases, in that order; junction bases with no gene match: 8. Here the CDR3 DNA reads TGTGCCAGCAGCGACCCGGGACAGGATCCCTACGAGCAGTACTTC. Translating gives CASSDPGQDPYEQYF.

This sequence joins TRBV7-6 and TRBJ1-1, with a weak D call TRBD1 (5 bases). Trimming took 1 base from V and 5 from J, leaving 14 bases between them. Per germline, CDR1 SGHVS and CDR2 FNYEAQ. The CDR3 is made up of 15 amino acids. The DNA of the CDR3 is TGTGCCAGCAGCTTAGGGACACCCCTTGGGACTGAAGCTTTCTTT. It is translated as CASSLGTPLGTEAFF.

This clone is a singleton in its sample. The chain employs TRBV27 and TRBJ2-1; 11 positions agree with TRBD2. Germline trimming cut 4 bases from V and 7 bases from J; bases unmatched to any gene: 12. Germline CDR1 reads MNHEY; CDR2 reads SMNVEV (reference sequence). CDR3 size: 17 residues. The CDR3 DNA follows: TGTGCCAGCAGTTCTAAGATTAGCGGGGGGGGCTGGAATGAGCAGTTCTTC. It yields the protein CASSSKISGGGWNEQFF.

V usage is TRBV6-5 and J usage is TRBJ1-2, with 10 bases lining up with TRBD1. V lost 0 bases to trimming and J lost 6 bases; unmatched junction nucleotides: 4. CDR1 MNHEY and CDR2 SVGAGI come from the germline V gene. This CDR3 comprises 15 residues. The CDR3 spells CASSYSGQGLDGYTF. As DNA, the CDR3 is TGTGCCAGCAGTTACTCGGGACAGGGGCTTGATGGCTACACCTTC.

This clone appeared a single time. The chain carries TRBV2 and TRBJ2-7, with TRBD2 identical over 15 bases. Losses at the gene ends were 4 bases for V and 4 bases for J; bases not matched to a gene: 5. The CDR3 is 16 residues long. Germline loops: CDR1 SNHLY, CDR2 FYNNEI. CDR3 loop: CASSGTSGRVVYEQYF. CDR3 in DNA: TGTGCCAGCAGTGGGACTAGCGGGAGGGTTGTATACGAGCAGTACTTC.

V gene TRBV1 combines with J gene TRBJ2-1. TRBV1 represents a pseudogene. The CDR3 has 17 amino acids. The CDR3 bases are TGCACCAGCAGCCGGGGTATTCGGTCAAACTCCTACAATGAGCAGTTCTTC. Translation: CTSSRGIRSNSYNEQFF.

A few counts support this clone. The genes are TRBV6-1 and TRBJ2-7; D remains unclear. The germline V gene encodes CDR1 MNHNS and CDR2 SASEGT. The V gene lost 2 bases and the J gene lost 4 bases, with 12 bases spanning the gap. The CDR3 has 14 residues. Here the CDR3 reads CASSENPFAYEQYF. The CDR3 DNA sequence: TGTGCCAGCAGTGAAAACCCATTCGCATACGAGCAGTACTTC.

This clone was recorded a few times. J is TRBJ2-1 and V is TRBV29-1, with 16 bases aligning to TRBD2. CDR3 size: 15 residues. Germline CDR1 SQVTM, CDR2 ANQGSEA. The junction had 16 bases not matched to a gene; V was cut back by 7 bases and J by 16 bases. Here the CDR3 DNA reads TGCAGCGGTACGGGGACTAGCGGGGGGGCTCCCCCCCTCTTCTTC. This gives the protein CSGTGTSGGAPPLFF.